The 13 T cell receptor beta chains below come from one sample, sequenced in a study of shared clonotypes between healthy human individuals. CD45RO-negative CD8 cells positively selected for CCR7 made up the naive population, which excluded terminally differentiated effector memory CD45RA+ cells. The data were produced by immunoSEQ multiplex PCR, yet TCRdb's version contains in-frame clones alone and is incomplete. The sample shows 630,000 or so clones, 95% to 98% of them seen only once. The sequencing sample was made of naive CD8+ T cells sorted from blood. These receptors all come from a man younger than 40 in good health.

This chain joins TRBV6-5 and TRBJ1-4; D is unresolved. In germline, CDR1 is MNHEY, CDR2 SVGAGI. The CDR3 has 15 residues. Trimming removed 2 bases at V and 4 bases at J, with 11 bases between. This CDR3 reads CASSYGTGINEKLFF. The CDR3 coding sequence is TGTGCCAGCAGTTACGGAACCGGGATTAATGAAAAACTGTTTTTT.

The rearrangement joins TRBV11-3 to TRBJ2-7; TRBD2 agrees at 7 bases. Germline V gene data show CDR1 as SGHNT and CDR2 as YENEEA. V gave up 4 bases and J gave up 2 bases; unmatched junction bases: 5. The length of the CDR3 is 14 residues. The CDR3 is CASSSGGSPYEQYF. As DNA, the CDR3 is TGTGCCAGCAGCTCCGGGGGGTCCCCCTACGAGCAGTACTTC.

This chain connects TRBV5-1 to TRBJ2-5; D is ambiguous. CDR1 is SGHRS, CDR2 YFSETQ, per germline. The V end lost 0 bases, the J end lost 2 bases, and 14 bases lay between the germline ends. The CDR3 spans 16 residues. CDR3 sequence reads: CASSLEFQRTQETQYF. DNA of the CDR3: TGCGCCAGCAGCTTGGAGTTCCAGCGAACACAAGAGACCCAGTACTTC.

V usage is TRBV5-1 and J usage is TRBJ2-3; no clear D gene. V lost 4 bases and J 3 bases, leaving 15 bases between the germline ends. Per germline, CDR1 SGHRS and CDR2 YFSETQ. This CDR3 is built from 15 residues. CDR3 protein: CASSPIDRATDTQYF. CDR3 coding DNA: TGCGCCAGCAGCCCCATTGATCGGGCGACAGATACGCAGTATTTT.

This sequence joins TRBV5-5 and TRBJ1-2, with 7 bases lining up with TRBD1. The CDR3 length is 14 residues. CDR1 and CDR2 (germline): SGHKS, YYEKEE (reference sequence). The junction had 13 bases not matched to a gene; V was cut back by 7 bases and J by 7 bases. The CDR3 reads CASGGQVLGIGYTF. The CDR3 nucleotides read TGTGCCAGCGGAGGACAGGTCTTGGGAATTGGCTACACCTTC.

This sequence joins TRBV5-4 and TRBJ2-1, with 11 bases fitting TRBD2. The V gene's germline CDR1 is SGHNT and CDR2 YYREEE (reference sequence). Trimming at V came to 4 bases and at J to 7 bases, leaving 4 bases not matched to a gene. The CDR3 has 14 residues. CDR3 sequence reads: CASSLAGGTNEQFF. The CDR3 coding sequence is TGTGCCAGCAGCCTAGCGGGAGGAACGAATGAGCAGTTCTTC.

CDR3 sequence: CASSKQGAPNTEAFF. CDR3 sequence (DNA): TGCGCCAGCAGCAAACAGGGGGCCCCGAACACTGAAGCTTTCTTT. This chain connects TRBV4-1 to TRBJ1-1, with 9 bases identical to TRBD1. V lost 5 bases to trimming and J lost 1 base; unmatched junction nucleotides: 5. Germline CDR1 MGHRA, CDR2 YSYEKL. This CDR3 region has 15 residues.

Concerning this clone itself: The same CDR3 is also encoded by other DNA sequences in this sample. The chain couples TRBV7-9 to TRBJ2-7; D remains ambiguous. From germline, CDR1 is SEHNR and CDR2 FQNEAQ (reference sequence). This CDR3 is 12 amino acids long. V was clipped by 5 bases and J by 0 bases, with 5 bases between them. CDR3 DNA sequence: TGTGCCAGCAGCCAAACCTCCTACGAGCAGTACTTC. It translates to CASSQTSYEQYF.

J is TRBJ2-2 and V is TRBV7-9; D uncertain. The CDR3 is made up of 11 amino acids. Germline CDR1 and CDR2: SEHNR and FQNEAQ (reference sequence). Trimming pared 6 bases from V and 6 bases from J, leaving 5 bases between. The CDR3, as DNA: TGTGCCAGCAGGGGTCCCGGGGAGCTGTTTTTT. This codes for CASRGPGELFF.

CDR3: CASSRQGSTSTDTQYF. CDR3 coding DNA: TGTGCCAGCAGTCGACAGGGCTCGACTAGCACAGATACGCAGTATTTT. V and J are TRBV2 and TRBJ2-3, with 7 nucleotides matching TRBD1. CDR3 length: 16 amino acids. V shed 5 bases and J 0 bases; nucleotides not matched to a gene: 8. From germline, CDR1 is SNHLY and CDR2 FYNNEI. Full variable domain (missing parts from reference TRBV2 and TRBJ2-3): EPEVTQTPSHQVTQMGQEVILRCVPISNHLYFYWYRQILGQKVEFLVSFYNNEISEKSEIFDDQFSVERPDGSNFTLKIRSTKLEDSAMYFCASSRQGSTSTDTQYFGPGTRLTVL.

V gene TRBV28 combines with J gene TRBJ2-3, with 8 bases identical to TRBD2. This CDR3 has 15 residues. Losses at the gene ends were 7 bases for V and 0 bases for J; bases not matched to a gene: 6. Germline CDR1 is MDHEN and CDR2 is SYDVKM. CDR3 bases: TGTGCCAGCAACCCACCGGGGGGGAGCACAGATACGCAGTATTTT. Translated, it gives CASNPPGGSTDTQYF.

V is TRBV2 and J is TRBJ1-1; tentatively, D is TRBD1 (5 bases). This CDR3 spans 13 amino acids. Looked up from germline, CDR1 is SNHLY and CDR2 is FYNNEI. Trimming took 5 bases from V and 3 from J, leaving 10 bases between them. CDR3 nucleotides: TGTGCCAGCAGTTACCCGGGGGACACTGAAGCTTTCTTT. Translated, it gives CASSYPGDTEAFF.

The chain combines TRBV7-2 with TRBJ2-7; maybe TRBD2 (6 bases). This CDR3 is built from 16 residues. The V end lost 5 bases, the J end lost 0 bases, and 17 bases lay between the germline ends. Germline V CDR1 and CDR2: SGHTA, FQGNSA. The DNA for the CDR3 is TGTGCCAGCAGCGCTCCCACTAGCAGGAGCTCCTACGAGCAGTACTTC. This translates into CASSAPTSRSSYEQYF.